The 21 T cell receptor beta chains below were found in one sample sequenced in a study of T cells in Graves' hyperthyroidism and ophthalmopathy. RNA transcripts were the template for amplifying TCR beta CDR3 regions. The HTBI primer set was used in a first-round RT-PCR of the TCR CDR3. One entry per CDR3 protein, called by TCRdb with MiXCR from the multiplex PCR reads. Of 700,000 or so distinct CDR3 sequences in the sample, about a sixth were seen once. Sequenced: blood. Source of these receptors: a man between 18 and 29 years old with Graves' hyperthyroidism.

This clonotype was found many times. V gene TRBV27 combines with J gene TRBJ2-2; D may be TRBD1 (6 bases). Trimming shortened V by 0 bases and J by 3 bases, and 11 bases separated the two germline ends. There are 16 residues in the CDR3. CDR1 is MNHEY and CDR2 is SMNVEV in the germline V gene (reference sequence). CDR3 protein: CASSLSSQGYTGELFF. Here the CDR3 DNA reads TGTGCCAGCAGTTTATCTAGCCAGGGGTACACCGGGGAGCTGTTTTTT.

This chain links TRBV6-2 or TRBV6-3 with TRBJ2-1; unclear D gene. This CDR3 comprises 16 residues. V dropped 1 base and J dropped 5 bases, with 15 bases sitting between them. Germline V gives CDR1 MNHEY, CDR2 SVGEGT. The CDR3: CASSYYPLKSHNEQFF. DNA of the CDR3: TGTGCCAGCAGTTACTACCCCCTCAAGTCCCACAATGAGCAGTTCTTC.

This clonotype was seen ten or more times. The CDR3 reads CASSLVPGGEPYEQYF. The CDR3 bases are TGTGCCAGCAGCTTAGTACCAGGCGGGGAGCCCTACGAGCAGTACTTC. The chain combines TRBV7-6 with TRBJ2-7; a weak D match, TRBD2 (6 bases). Trimming cost V 1 base and J 2 bases, with 15 bases left between them. Looked up from germline, CDR1 is SGHVS and CDR2 is FNYEAQ. The CDR3 runs 16 residues.

This rearrangement joins TRBV14 to TRBJ1-1; D remains ambiguous. CDR3 size: 15 residues. V shed 1 base and J shed 5 bases, with 14 bases lying between them. Germline V gene sequence: CDR1 SGHDN, CDR2 FVKESK. In DNA, the CDR3 is TGTGCCAGCAGCCAAGTAAAGGTTGGTGGAACTGAAGCTTTCTTT. Its protein product is CASSQVKVGGTEAFF.

The V gene is TRBV4-3, the J gene TRBJ1-2, with D possibly matching TRBD1 (6 bases). The CDR3 is 16 residues long. V lost 1 base, J lost 4 bases, and 16 bases lay in between. The germline CDR1 and CDR2 sequences are LGHNA and YSLEER. The CDR3 is CASSQAPPTGFYGYTF. The CDR3 DNA is TGCGCCAGCAGCCAAGCGCCACCGACAGGCTTCTATGGCTACACCTTC.

The chain is built from TRBV28 and TRBJ2-7, with 9 bases aligning to TRBD1. Germline CDR1 MDHEN, CDR2 SYDVKM. Trimming at V came to 6 bases and at J to 5 bases, leaving 5 bases not matched to a gene. CDR3 length equals 13 residues. CDR3 sequence (DNA): TGTGCCAGCAGAGGACAGGGGACCCACGAGCAGTACTTC. The encoded protein is CASRGQGTHEQYF.

V usage is TRBV9 and J usage is TRBJ1-1; 11 bases align to TRBD1. CDR3 size: 16 residues. In germline, CDR1 is SGDLS, CDR2 YYNGEE. Unmatched junction bases numbered 7, after V lost 0 bases and J lost 6 bases. The CDR3 sequence: CASSVGRDRGIAEAFF. The CDR3 nucleotides are TGTGCCAGCAGCGTAGGCCGGGACAGGGGGATCGCTGAAGCTTTCTTT.

Many counts were recorded for this clonotype. The gene calls are TRBV11-1 and TRBJ2-3; either TRBD1 or TRBD2 may supply D (5 bases each). CDR1 is SGHAT, CDR2 FQDESV, per germline (reference sequence). Trimming removed 1 base from V and 9 bases from J, with 14 bases in between. This CDR3 is built from 14 residues. The CDR3 is CASSLEGERGTQYF. In DNA, the CDR3 is TGTGCCAGCAGCTTAGAAGGGGAGCGCGGCACGCAGTATTTT.

This clonotype turned up a few times. J is TRBJ2-1 and V is TRBV6-2 or TRBV6-3; D is ambiguous. This CDR3 comprises 12 residues. V was clipped by 2 bases and J by 8 bases, with 7 bases between them. CDR1 and CDR2 from the germline V gene are MNHEY and SVGEGT. DNA for the CDR3: TGTGCCAGCAGTTACCCTTCGTATGAGCAGTTCTTC. It translates to CASSYPSYEQFF.

The chain carries TRBV18 and TRBJ2-5; the D call may be TRBD1 or TRBD2 (5 bases each). This CDR3 is built from 21 residues. V lost 3 bases and J 0 bases, leaving 29 bases between the germline ends. Germline V gene lookup returns CDR1 KGHSH and CDR2 LQKENI. The CDR3 loop reads CASSPPLDGTTDYQYQETQYF. CDR3 bases: TGTGCCAGCTCACCCCCTCTTGATGGGACCACCGACTATCAGTACCAAGAGACCCAGTACTTC.

The gene calls are TRBV14 and TRBJ2-1; the D is unclear. This CDR3 has 13 residues. CDR1 and CDR2 (germline): SGHDN, FVKESK. Deletions cut 1 base from V and 4 bases from J, with 5 bases between. CDR3 protein: CASSQVWYNEQFF. CDR3 DNA sequence: TGTGCCAGCAGCCAAGTTTGGTACAATGAGCAGTTCTTC.

V is TRBV7-9 and J is TRBJ1-4; tentative D call: TRBD1 (6 bases). V dropped 4 bases and J dropped 4 bases, with 13 bases sitting between them. Germline CDR1 and CDR2: SEHNR and FQNEAQ (reference sequence). The CDR3 totals 15 residues. CDR3 amino acids: CASSSGDGGNEKLFF. CDR3 in DNA: TGTGCCAGCAGCTCAGGGGACGGAGGTAATGAAAAACTGTTTTTT.

This clonotype was picked up many times. The rearrangement joins TRBV3-1 to TRBJ1-2; D is unclear. CDR3 length equals 16 residues. CDR1 and CDR2 (germline): LGHDT, YNNKEL (reference sequence). The V end lost 1 base, the J end lost 5 bases, and 17 bases lay between the germline ends. The CDR3 sequence is CASSQVDRSPKYGYTF. The CDR3 DNA follows: TGTGCCAGCAGCCAAGTCGATCGCTCCCCCAAGTATGGCTACACCTTC.

This clonotype was counted at least ten times. The chain has TRBV28 and TRBJ2-1, with D unresolved. Germline V CDR1 and CDR2: MDHEN, SYDVKM. Trimming shortened V by 8 bases and J by 1 base, and 9 bases separated the two germline ends. The CDR3 spans 13 residues. As DNA, the CDR3 is TGTGCCAGCTCGGGCATTTCCTACAATGAGCAGTTCTTC. This sequence encodes CASSGISYNEQFF.

With regard to this clonotype: A much larger clone lies a single base off, so this may be a read error. The CDR3: CAWTIRSLQGADSPLHF. CDR3 bases: TGTGCCTGGACAATTAGATCGCTACAGGGGGCTGATTCACCCCTCCACTTT. The V and J genes are TRBV30 and TRBJ1-6; 9 positions agree with TRBD1. After removal of 4 bases from V and 8 bases from J, the junction contained 15 bases not matched to a gene. Germline CDR1 reads GTSNPN; CDR2 reads SVGIG (reference sequence). CDR3 length equals 17 residues.

This clonotype was counted a few times. V usage is TRBV9 and J usage is TRBJ2-5; maybe TRBD2 (5 bases). The CDR3 loop spans 14 amino acids. Trimming pared 0 bases from V and 2 bases from J, leaving 8 bases between. Germline lookup yields CDR1 SGDLS and CDR2 YYNGEE. CDR3 nucleotide sequence: TGTGCCAGCAGCGTAGGACGGAGGCAAGAGACCCAGTACTTC. It encodes CASSVGRRQETQYF.

The table lists this clonotype with many counts. The chain links TRBV6-2 or TRBV6-3 to TRBJ2-3, with 11 bases fitting TRBD2. J was trimmed by 4 bases and V by 7 bases; bases with no gene match: 10. The CDR3 spans 16 residues. Germline V CDR1 and CDR2: MNHEY, SVGEGT. CDR3 loop: CASTYSTSGSADTQYF. DNA of the CDR3: TGTGCCAGCACCTACTCAACTAGCGGGAGTGCAGATACGCAGTATTTT.

This clonotype was detected many times. This chain links TRBV5-1 with TRBJ2-5, with TRBD1 as a possible D gene (6 bases). This CDR3 comprises 15 residues. V lost 2 bases and J lost 2, with 13 bases in between. Germline V lookup: CDR1 SGHRS, CDR2 YFSETQ. In nucleotides, the CDR3 is TGCGCCAGCAGCTTAACCCGGCAGGGGCAAGAGACCCAGTACTTC. Its protein is CASSLTRQGQETQYF.

This clonotype showed up just a few times. The rearrangement uses TRBV5-6 and TRBJ1-4; a weak D match, TRBD1 (5 bases). Germline values: CDR1 SGHDT, CDR2 YYEEEE. Trimming cost V 4 bases and J 9 bases, with 19 bases left between them. This CDR3 contains 15 residues. The CDR3 region has the DNA TGTGCCAGCAGCGCATGGACACAGCGGGGGAAAAAACTGTTTTTT. Translated: CASSAWTQRGKKLFF.

The chain joins TRBV29-1 to TRBJ2-7; 7 positions match TRBD2. CDR1 and CDR2 (germline): SQVTM, ANQGSEA. The CDR3 is made up of 14 amino acids. The CDR3 nucleotides are TGCGGCGCCTCAGGGAGGGGTGGCACCTACGAGCAGTACTTC. Protein sequence: CGASGRGGTYEQYF.

This clonotype was seen at least ten times. The chain joins TRBV5-8 to TRBJ2-3, with 14 positions matching TRBD2. Per germline, CDR1 SGHTS and CDR2 YDEGEE. The V segment lost 4 bases and the J segment 3 bases; nucleotides outside the gene matches: 7. The CDR3 loop spans 17 amino acids. The chain's CDR3 is CASSGTGTSGRTDTQYF. In nucleotides, the CDR3 is TGTGCCAGCAGCGGAACCGGGACTAGCGGGAGAACAGATACGCAGTATTTT.